This T cell receptor (beta chain) was captured in a study of PD-1 blockade in classical Hodgkin lymphoma (dated by TCRdb to the early 2020s). Looking at the study overall: To define a peripheral blood immune signature of response to PD-1 blockade in classical Hodgkin lymphoma, the study combined TCR beta sequencing with CyTOF.

The cysteine opens and the phenylalanine closes a CDR3 of 17 amino acids. Only CDR3 DNA remains: 51 bases, in frame from the first base. Trimming leaves V shorter by 3 bases and J shorter by 7 bases, with the junction holding 13 bases beyond the gene matches. The germline V gene supplies CDR1 SGHVS and CDR2 FQNEAQ. What the time point label conveys for this sample: newly diagnosed, previously untreated cHL patient sample. Using a Miltenyi CD4+ T cell isolation kit, CD4+ T cells were purified from thawed PBMCs through magnetic negative selection. As a comparison group for the relapsed/refractory trial patients, PBMCs from patients with newly diagnosed, previously untreated classical Hodgkin lymphoma were sequenced. Peripheral blood was collected in 8 mL Vacutainer Cell Preparation Tubes, from which PBMCs were isolated by centrifugation and then cryopreserved. Purified CD4+ and CD8+ fractions were prepared only for cases in which an additional PBMC sample was available. Magnetically labelled cells were depleted on LS columns in a quadroMACS separator, and the flow-through was collected as the purified fraction.

On the study overall, not on this receptor specifically: Baseline TCR diversity was reported to be lower in newly diagnosed patients than in healthy donors, and even lower in relapsed/refractory patients. The study was restricted to a single clinical trial cohort, and the causes of repertoire differences, possibly disease activity or prior therapy, were left undefined.

The Qiagen DNeasy kit was used to extract genomic DNA from unsorted PBMCs and from the negatively selected CD4+ and CD8+ fractions. TCR beta CDR3 regions were subjected to amplification by immunoSEQ multiplex PCR with primers that anneal to V and J segments. A synthetic immune receptor repertoire was used to minimize amplification bias, and any remaining bias was removed computationally after sequencing. Regarding the original processing steps: Custom Python scripts were used to quantify repertoire diversity as the Shannon entropy index. The unsorted, CD4+ and CD8+ repertoires were each analyzed separately, with the exception of combined analyses, where CD4+ and CD8+ sequences were merged in silico. Not all clones reach the TCRdb copy of this immuneACCESS table, which keeps in-frame sequences only. Checked studies attribute under half of the gap to unresolved V genes and leave the rest unexplained. V and J calls plus clone size are reproduced from that table; the DNA served to infer D and trimming. This sample comprises around 30,000 clones, 80% to 90% of them detected only once. The ten largest clones take up approximately 0.36% of the sample.

With regard to this clone: Its antigen is still unknown. No base quality information exists; no much larger clone differs at one position.

The clonotype was recovered from a human donor with classical Hodgkin lymphoma. The V and J genes are TRBV7-8 and TRBJ2-1, and TRBD2 matches 9 of the central bases. The sequencing sample was made of CD4+ T cells from blood. The DNA reads TGTGCCAGCAGCTTGCCTTTTAGCGGGAGCACCCGGAATGAGCAGTTCTTC. This is translated as CASSLPFSGSTRNEQFF.